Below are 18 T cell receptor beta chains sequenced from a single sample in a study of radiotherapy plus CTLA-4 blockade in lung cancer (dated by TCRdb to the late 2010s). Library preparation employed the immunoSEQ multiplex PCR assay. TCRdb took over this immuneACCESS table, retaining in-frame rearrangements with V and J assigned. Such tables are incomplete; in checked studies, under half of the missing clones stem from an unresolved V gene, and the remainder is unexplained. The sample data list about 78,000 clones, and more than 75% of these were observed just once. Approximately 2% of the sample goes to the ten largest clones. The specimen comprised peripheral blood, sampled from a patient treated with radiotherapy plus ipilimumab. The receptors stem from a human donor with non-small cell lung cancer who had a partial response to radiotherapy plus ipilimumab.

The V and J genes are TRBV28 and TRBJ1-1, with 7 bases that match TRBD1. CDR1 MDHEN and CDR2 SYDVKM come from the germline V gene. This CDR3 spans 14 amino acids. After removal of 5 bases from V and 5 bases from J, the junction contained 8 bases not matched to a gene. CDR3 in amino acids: CASSAPGGQTEAFF. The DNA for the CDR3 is TGTGCCAGCAGTGCCCCAGGGGGACAGACTGAAGCTTTCTTT.

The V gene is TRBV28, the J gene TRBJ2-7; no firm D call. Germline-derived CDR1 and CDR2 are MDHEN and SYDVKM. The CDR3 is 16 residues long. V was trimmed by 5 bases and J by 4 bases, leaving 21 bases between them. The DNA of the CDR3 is TGTGCCAGCAGTCCCGGTCTGTCGCGGTCGAATTACGAGCAGTACTTC. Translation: CASSPGLSRSNYEQYF.

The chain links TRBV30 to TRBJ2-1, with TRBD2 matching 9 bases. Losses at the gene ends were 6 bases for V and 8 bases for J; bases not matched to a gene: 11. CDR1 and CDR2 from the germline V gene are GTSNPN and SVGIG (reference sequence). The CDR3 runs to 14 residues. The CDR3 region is CACPRAGGIDEQFF. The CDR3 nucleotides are TGTGCCTGTCCCCGAGCGGGAGGTATAGATGAGCAGTTCTTC.

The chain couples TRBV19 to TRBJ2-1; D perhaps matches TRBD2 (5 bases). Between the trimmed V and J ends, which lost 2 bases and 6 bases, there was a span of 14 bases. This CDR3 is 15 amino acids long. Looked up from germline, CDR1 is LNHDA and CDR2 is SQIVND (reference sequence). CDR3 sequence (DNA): TGTGCCAGTAGTATATCTGGAGGTCCGGGCAATGAGCAGTTCTTC. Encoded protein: CASSISGGPGNEQFF.

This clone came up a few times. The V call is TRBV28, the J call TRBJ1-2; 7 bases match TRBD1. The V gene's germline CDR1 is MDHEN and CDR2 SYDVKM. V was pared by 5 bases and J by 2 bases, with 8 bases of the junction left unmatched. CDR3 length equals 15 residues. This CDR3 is CASSLIQGWNYGYTF. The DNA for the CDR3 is TGTGCCAGCAGTCTGATACAGGGGTGGAACTATGGCTACACCTTC.

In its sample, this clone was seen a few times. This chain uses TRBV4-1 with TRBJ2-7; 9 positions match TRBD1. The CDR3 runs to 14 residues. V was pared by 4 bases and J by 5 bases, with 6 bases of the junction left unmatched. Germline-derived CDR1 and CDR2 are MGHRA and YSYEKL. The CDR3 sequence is CASSPGQGSHEQYF. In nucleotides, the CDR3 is TGCGCCAGCAGCCCCGGACAGGGGTCCCACGAGCAGTACTTC.

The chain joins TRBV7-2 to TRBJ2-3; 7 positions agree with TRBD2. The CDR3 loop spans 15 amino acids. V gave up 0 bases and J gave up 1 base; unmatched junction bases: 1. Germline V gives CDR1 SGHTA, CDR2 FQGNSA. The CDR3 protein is CASSLASGGTDTQYF. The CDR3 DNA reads TGTGCCAGCAGCTTAGCGAGCGGGGGCACAGATACGCAGTATTTT.

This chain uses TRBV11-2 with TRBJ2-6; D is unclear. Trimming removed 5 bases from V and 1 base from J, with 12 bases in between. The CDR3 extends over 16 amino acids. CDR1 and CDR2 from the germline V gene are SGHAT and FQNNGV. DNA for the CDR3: TGTGCCAGCAGCCCCTTATCCTTATCTGGGGCCAACGTCCTGACTTTC. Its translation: CASSPLSLSGANVLTF.

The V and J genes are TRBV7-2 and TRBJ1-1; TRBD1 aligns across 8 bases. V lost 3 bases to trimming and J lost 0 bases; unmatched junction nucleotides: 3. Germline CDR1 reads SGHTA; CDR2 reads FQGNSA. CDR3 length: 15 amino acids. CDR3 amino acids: CASSFRTGMNTEAFF. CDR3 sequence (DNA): TGTGCCAGCAGCTTCAGGACAGGGATGAACACTGAAGCTTTCTTT.

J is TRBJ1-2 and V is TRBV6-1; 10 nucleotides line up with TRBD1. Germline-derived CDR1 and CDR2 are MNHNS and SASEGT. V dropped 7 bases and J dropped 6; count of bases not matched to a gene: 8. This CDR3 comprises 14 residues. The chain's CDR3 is CASITGTGANGYTF. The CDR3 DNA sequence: TGTGCCAGCATCACCGGGACAGGGGCAAATGGCTACACCTTC.

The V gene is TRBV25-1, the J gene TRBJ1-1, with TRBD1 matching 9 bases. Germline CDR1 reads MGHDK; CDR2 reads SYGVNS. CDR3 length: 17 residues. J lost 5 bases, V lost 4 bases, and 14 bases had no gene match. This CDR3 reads CASSGDRDVGLATEAFF. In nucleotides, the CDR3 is TGTGCCAGCAGTGGGGACAGGGACGTCGGCCTCGCAACTGAAGCTTTCTTT.

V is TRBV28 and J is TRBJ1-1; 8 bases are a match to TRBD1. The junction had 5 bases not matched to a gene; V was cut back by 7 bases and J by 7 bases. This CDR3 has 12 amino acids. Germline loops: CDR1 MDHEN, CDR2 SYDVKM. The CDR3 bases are TGTGCCAGCAAAGGACAGGGCTTTGAAGCTTTCTTT. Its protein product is CASKGQGFEAFF.

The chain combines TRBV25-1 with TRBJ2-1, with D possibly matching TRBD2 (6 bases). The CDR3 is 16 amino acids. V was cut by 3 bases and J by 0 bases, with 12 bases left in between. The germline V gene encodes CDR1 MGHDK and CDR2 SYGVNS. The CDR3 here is CASSESDGSSYNEQFF. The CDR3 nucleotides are TGTGCCAGCAGTGAGTCGGACGGGAGCTCCTACAATGAGCAGTTCTTC.

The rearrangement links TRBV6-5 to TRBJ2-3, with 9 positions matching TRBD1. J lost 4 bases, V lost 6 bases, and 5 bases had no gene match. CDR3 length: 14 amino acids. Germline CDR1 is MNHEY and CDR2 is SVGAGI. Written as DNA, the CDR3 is TGTGCCAGCAGCTGGACAGGGGCCCCAGATACGCAGTATTTT. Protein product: CASSWTGAPDTQYF.

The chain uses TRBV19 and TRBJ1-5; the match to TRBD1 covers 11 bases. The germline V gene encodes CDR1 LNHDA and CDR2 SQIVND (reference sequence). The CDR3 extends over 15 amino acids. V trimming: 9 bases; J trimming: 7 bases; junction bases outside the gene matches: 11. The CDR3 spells CASHRDRGNPQPQHF. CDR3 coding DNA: TGTGCCAGCCACCGGGACAGGGGGAATCCACAGCCCCAGCATTTT.

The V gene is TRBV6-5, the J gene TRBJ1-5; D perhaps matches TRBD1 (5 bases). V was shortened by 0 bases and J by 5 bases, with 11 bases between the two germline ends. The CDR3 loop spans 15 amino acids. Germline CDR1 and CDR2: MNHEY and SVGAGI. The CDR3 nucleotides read TGTGCCAGCAGTTACTCGGGGCAGGGCGATCAGCCCCAGCATTTT. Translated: CASSYSGQGDQPQHF.

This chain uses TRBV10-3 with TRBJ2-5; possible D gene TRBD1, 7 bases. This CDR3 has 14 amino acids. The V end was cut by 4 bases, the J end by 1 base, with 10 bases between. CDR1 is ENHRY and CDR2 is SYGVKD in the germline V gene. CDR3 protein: CAISGRDSQETQYF. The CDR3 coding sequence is TGTGCCATCAGTGGGCGGGACAGCCAAGAGACCCAGTACTTC.

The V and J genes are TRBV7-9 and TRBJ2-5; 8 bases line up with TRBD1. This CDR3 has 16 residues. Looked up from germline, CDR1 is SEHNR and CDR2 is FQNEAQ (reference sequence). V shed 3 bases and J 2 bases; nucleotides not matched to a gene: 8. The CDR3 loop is CASSFQGARGQETQYF. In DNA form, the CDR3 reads TGTGCCAGCAGCTTCCAGGGGGCTAGAGGGCAAGAGACCCAGTACTTC. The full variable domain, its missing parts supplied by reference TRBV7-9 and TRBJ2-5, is DTGVSQNPRHKITKRGQNVTFRCDPISEHNRLYWYRQTLGQGPEFLTYFQNEAQLEKSRLLSDRFSAERPKGSFSTLEIQRTEQGDSAMYLCASSFQGARGQETQYFGPGTRLLVL.